This record covers a single T cell receptor beta chain. The data originate from a study of control samples from healthy donors and cancer patients. V lost 3 bases, J lost 8 bases, and 10 bases lay in between. Germline values: CDR1 ENHRY, CDR2 SYGVKD. The CDR3 extends over 12 amino acids. Sequenced by immunoSEQ multiplex PCR; TCRdb stores in-frame clones only, minus some. The sample consists of about 49,000 clones, around 85% of them appearing once. Sequencing used PBMCs. The TCR comes from a woman aged 45-59 years with lung cancer. The chain carries TRBV10-3 and TRBJ1-1, with D hard to call. CDR3 in amino acids: CAISETSSEAFF. In DNA form, the CDR3 reads TGTGCCATCAGTGAAACGAGTTCAGAAGCTTTCTTT.